The 21 T cell receptor beta chains in this list originate from one sample, sequenced in a study of response to subunit inactivated influenza vaccine. TCRdb re-called the RT-PCR reads through MiXCR, storing one row per CDR3 protein. The sample lists around 650,000 distinct CDR3 sequences; more than 15% were seen once. This material consisted of PBMCs from blood, taken about 11 days after vaccination. The receptors shown here come from a man aged 45 to 65 who received an inactivated influenza vaccine.

This clonotype came up a few times. This may arise from a read error, as a much more abundant clone is one base away. The chain carries TRBV7-9 and TRBJ1-1; D is undetermined. Germline CDR1 is SEHNR and CDR2 is FQNEAQ (reference sequence). The CDR3 has 12 residues. V was trimmed by 2 bases and J by 3 bases, leaving 4 bases between them. The CDR3 region is CASSLMDTEAFF. CDR3 sequence (DNA): TGTGCCAGCAGCTTAATGGACACTGAAGCTTTCTTT.

The chain combines TRBV20-1 with TRBJ1-5, with D maybe TRBD1 (5 bases). Trimming left V 6 bases short and J 6 bases short, with 15 bases between. CDR3 length: 13 amino acids. CDR1 and CDR2 from the germline V gene are DFQATT and SNEGSKA (reference sequence). The CDR3 protein is CSARSGPGQPQHF. The DNA for the CDR3 is TGCAGTGCCCGCTCGGGGCCGGGTCAGCCCCAGCATTTT.

V gene TRBV29-1 combines with J gene TRBJ2-1, with TRBD2 matching over 7 bases. Germline V lookup: CDR1 SQVTM, CDR2 ANQGSEA. CDR3 size: 14 residues. Trimming removed 3 bases from V and 5 bases from J; junction bases left unmatched: 7. This chain's CDR3 is CSVEWREIDNEQFF. The DNA for the CDR3 is TGCAGCGTTGAGTGGCGGGAGATAGACAATGAGCAGTTCTTC.

V is TRBV15 and J is TRBJ2-3; D possibly corresponds to TRBD2 (5 bases). CDR1 and CDR2 from the germline V gene are LNHNV and YYDKDF (reference sequence). The CDR3 length is 16 residues. Trimming removed 6 bases from V and 4 bases from J, with 20 bases in between. The CDR3 here is CATSPRGPILADTQYF. The CDR3 region has the DNA TGTGCCACCAGTCCAAGAGGGCCAATACTGGCAGATACGCAGTATTTT.

The chain recombines TRBV29-1 with TRBJ2-5, with D uncertain. CDR3 length equals 13 residues. The germline CDR1 and CDR2 sequences are SQVTM and ANQGSEA. Trimming took 4 bases from V and 2 from J, leaving 11 bases between them. The CDR3, as DNA: TGCAGCGTTGGTGGAACCCAACAAGAGACCCAGTACTTC. Its protein is CSVGGTQQETQYF.

The rearrangement uses TRBV15 and TRBJ2-1; D is perhaps TRBD1 or TRBD2 (6 bases each). Trimming stripped 4 bases from V and 6 bases from J, with 16 bases between. The CDR3 sequence is 15 residues long. Germline V lookup: CDR1 LNHNV, CDR2 YYDKDF (reference sequence). The CDR3 sequence: CATSTTRGLGNEQFF. The CDR3 nucleotides are TGTGCCACCAGCACTACCAGGGGACTGGGCAATGAGCAGTTCTTC.

This clonotype was counted many times. This rearrangement joins TRBV5-1 to TRBJ2-7; 8 bases agree with TRBD1. Germline trimming cut 1 base from V and 3 bases from J; bases unmatched to any gene: 3. CDR1 and CDR2 (germline): SGHRS, YFSETQ. The CDR3 has 14 amino acids. As DNA, the CDR3 is TGCGCCAGCAGCTTGAGGGACAGGTACTACGAGCAGTACTTC. Amino acid sequence: CASSLRDRYYEQYF. The variable domain in full, with the rest retrieved from reference TRBV5-1 and TRBJ2-7, is KAGVTQTPRYLIKTRGQQVTLSCSPISGHRSVSWYQQTPGQGLQFLFEYFSETQRNKGNFPGRFSGRQFSNSRSEMNVSTLELGDSALYLCASSLRDRYYEQYFGPGTRLTVT.

This clonotype was seen a few times. V is TRBV20-1 and J is TRBJ2-3; D is unclear. Germline V CDR1 and CDR2: DFQATT, SNEGSKA (reference sequence). This CDR3 is 16 amino acids long. V lost 1 base and J 9 bases, leaving 23 bases between the germline ends. The CDR3 here is CSARALSERTKLTQYF. In DNA, the CDR3 is TGCAGTGCTAGAGCGCTCTCGGAGAGAACTAAGTTAACGCAGTATTTT.

The table lists this clonotype with a few counts. The chain joins TRBV7-2 to TRBJ2-3; 9 bases agree with TRBD1. V shed 1 base, J shed 4 bases, and the junction held 12 bases outside the gene matches. The CDR3 runs 18 residues. Per the germline V gene, CDR1 is SGHTA and CDR2 is FQGNSA. CDR3 in DNA: TGTGCCAGCAGCTTAGGGCACAGGGGGCGCACAATTGCAGATACGCAGTATTTT. It encodes CASSLGHRGRTIADTQYF.

This clonotype was detected a few times. The rearrangement uses TRBV12-3 or TRBV12-4 and TRBJ2-1, with 9 nucleotides matching TRBD2. Trimming removed 4 bases from V and 0 bases from J; junction bases left unmatched: 4. The CDR3 contains 16 residues. DNA for the CDR3: TGTGCCAGCAGTTATAGCGGGGGCGACTCCTACAATGAGCAGTTCTTC. This translates into CASSYSGGDSYNEQFF.

This chain connects TRBV7-9 to TRBJ1-4, with D unresolved. This CDR3 comprises 15 residues. The germline V gene has CDR1 SEHNR and CDR2 FQNEAQ (reference sequence). The ends were cut back, 1 base at V and 4 bases at J, with 10 bases in the middle. Here the CDR3 DNA reads TGTGCCAGCAGCTTAGGGTACACGGATAATGAAAAACTGTTTTTT. It codes for CASSLGYTDNEKLFF.

The CDR3 sequence: CASSVARARDEQFF. In DNA, the CDR3 is TGTGCCAGCAGCGTAGCGAGGGCTAGGGATGAGCAGTTCTTC. The chain is built from TRBV9 and TRBJ2-1; possibly TRBD2 for D (5 bases). This CDR3 contains 14 residues. V dropped 0 bases and J dropped 8 bases, with 12 bases sitting between them. Germline V gene sequence: CDR1 SGDLS, CDR2 YYNGEE. The full variable domain, rest sourced from reference TRBV9 and TRBJ2-1, is DSGVTQTPKHLITATGQRVTLRCSPRSGDLSVYWYQQSLDQGLQFLIQYYNGEERAKGNILERFSAQQFPDLHSELNLSSLELGDSALYFCASSVARARDEQFFGPGTRLTVL.

The chain couples TRBV11-2 to TRBJ2-2; 7 bases align to TRBD2. Per the germline V gene, CDR1 is SGHAT and CDR2 is FQNNGV. J gave up 5 bases and V 0 bases, and 6 bases lay outside the gene matches. CDR3 size: 16 residues. The CDR3 DNA sequence: TGTGCCAGCAGCTTAGACCGGGCGGGGGTGACCGGGGAGCTGTTTTTT. It yields the protein CASSLDRAGVTGELFF.

A few counts support this clonotype. The V gene is TRBV12-3 or TRBV12-4, the J gene TRBJ2-2; no clear D. The CDR3 consists of 15 residues. Trimming pared 3 bases from V and 10 bases from J, leaving 18 bases between. The CDR3 region has the DNA TGTGCCAGCAGTTTCTTGATGGGTGACCAAGTGGAGCTGTTTTTT. Residues: CASSFLMGDQVELFF.

The chain links TRBV3-1 to TRBJ2-1; D is tentatively TRBD1 or TRBD2 (5 bases each). CDR3 length: 15 amino acids. In germline, CDR1 is LGHDT, CDR2 YNNKEL (reference sequence). V lost 4 bases to trimming and J lost 6 bases, with 16 bases between them. The CDR3 loop is CASSPGWVGGNEQFF. The CDR3 DNA reads as TGTGCCAGCAGCCCAGGTTGGGTTGGGGGCAATGAGCAGTTCTTC.

The CDR3 bases are TGTGCCAGCAAAGGGGGGCTACGCACAGATACGCAGTATTTT. Translated, it gives CASKGGLRTDTQYF. The rearrangement links TRBV19 to TRBJ2-3; the D gene could be TRBD1 or TRBD2 (6 bases each). This CDR3 spans 14 amino acids. V lost 9 bases, J lost 1 base, and 14 bases lay in between. Germline V CDR1 and CDR2: LNHDA, SQIVND (reference sequence). The full variable domain, rest sourced from reference TRBV19 and TRBJ2-3, is DGGITQSPKYLFRKEGQNVTLSCEQNLNHDAMYWYRQDPGQGLRLIYYSQIVNDFQKGDIAEGYSVSREKKESFPLTVTSAQKNPTAFYLCASKGGLRTDTQYFGPGTRLTVL.

This clonotype showed up just a few times. The chain couples TRBV4-1 to TRBJ2-3; the D gene is possibly TRBD1 (6 bases). The V gene's germline CDR1 is MGHRA and CDR2 YSYEKL. The V end was cut by 0 bases, the J end by 2 bases, with 9 bases between. The CDR3 contains 15 residues. The CDR3 DNA follows: TGCGCCAGCAGCCAAGAGGACAGACACACAGATACGCAGTATTTT. This codes for CASSQEDRHTDTQYF.

The rearrangement uses TRBV5-1 and TRBJ2-2, with a possible D match to TRBD1 (6 bases). Per germline, CDR1 SGHRS and CDR2 YFSETQ. Trimming left V 5 bases short and J 4 bases short, with 9 bases between. This CDR3 is 13 amino acids long. The CDR3 protein is CASRQGTTGELFF. The CDR3 region has the DNA TGCGCCAGCAGACAGGGCACCACCGGGGAGCTGTTTTTT.

This clonotype has a handful of counts. DNA for the CDR3: TGTGCCAGCTCGCCCCCGCGGACAGGGGACCCCACCTCCTACGAGCAGTACTTC. Translation gives CASSPPRTGDPTSYEQYF. The rearrangement joins TRBV18 to TRBJ2-7; TRBD1 matches at 9 bases. Trimming took 6 bases from V and 0 from J; bases not matched to a gene: 15. CDR3 length equals 18 residues. Germline CDR1 KGHSH, CDR2 LQKENI. Complete variable domain (other parts from reference TRBV18 and TRBJ2-7): NAGVMQNPRHLVRRRGQEARLRCSPMKGHSHVYWYRQLPEEGLKFMVYLQKENIIDESGMPKERFSAEFPKEGPSILRIQQVVRGDSAAYFCASSPPRTGDPTSYEQYFGPGTRLTVT.

This clonotype has just a few counts. The rearrangement joins TRBV5-1 to TRBJ2-1; 7 bases align to TRBD2. Trimming removed 2 bases from V and 0 bases from J; junction bases left unmatched: 8. Germline assignment: CDR1 SGHRS and CDR2 YFSETQ. This CDR3 has 17 amino acids. CDR3 DNA: TGCGCCAGCAGCTTCGAGAGCGGGACTGTCTCCTACAATGAGCAGTTCTTC. Protein: CASSFESGTVSYNEQFF.

The V call is TRBV27, the J call TRBJ2-3, with 11 nucleotides matching TRBD2. Germline V gene data show CDR1 as MNHEY and CDR2 as SMNVEV (reference sequence). The CDR3 consists of 17 residues. The junction had 4 bases not matched to a gene; V was cut back by 2 bases and J by 0 bases. CDR3 residues: CASSLVRLAGSTDTQYF. The CDR3, as DNA: TGTGCCAGCAGTTTAGTCCGACTAGCGGGAAGCACAGATACGCAGTATTTT.